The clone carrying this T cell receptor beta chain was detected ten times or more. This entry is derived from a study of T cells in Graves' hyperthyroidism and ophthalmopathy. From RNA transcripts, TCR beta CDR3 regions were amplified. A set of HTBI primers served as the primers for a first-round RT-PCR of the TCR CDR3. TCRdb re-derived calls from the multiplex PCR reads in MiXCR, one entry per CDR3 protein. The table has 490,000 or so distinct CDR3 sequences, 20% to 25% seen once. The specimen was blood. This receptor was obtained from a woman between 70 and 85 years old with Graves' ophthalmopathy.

For the CDR3, the DNA is TGTGCCAGCAGTTCTCTAGCGGGAGGGCCCGCCGTAGATACGCAGTATTTT. Encoded protein: CASSSLAGGPAVDTQYF. The V gene is TRBV27, the J gene TRBJ2-3, with TRBD2 matching over 12 bases. J was trimmed by 5 bases and V by 4 bases; bases with no gene match: 10. CDR3 size: 17 residues. The germline V gene has CDR1 MNHEY and CDR2 SMNVEV (reference sequence).